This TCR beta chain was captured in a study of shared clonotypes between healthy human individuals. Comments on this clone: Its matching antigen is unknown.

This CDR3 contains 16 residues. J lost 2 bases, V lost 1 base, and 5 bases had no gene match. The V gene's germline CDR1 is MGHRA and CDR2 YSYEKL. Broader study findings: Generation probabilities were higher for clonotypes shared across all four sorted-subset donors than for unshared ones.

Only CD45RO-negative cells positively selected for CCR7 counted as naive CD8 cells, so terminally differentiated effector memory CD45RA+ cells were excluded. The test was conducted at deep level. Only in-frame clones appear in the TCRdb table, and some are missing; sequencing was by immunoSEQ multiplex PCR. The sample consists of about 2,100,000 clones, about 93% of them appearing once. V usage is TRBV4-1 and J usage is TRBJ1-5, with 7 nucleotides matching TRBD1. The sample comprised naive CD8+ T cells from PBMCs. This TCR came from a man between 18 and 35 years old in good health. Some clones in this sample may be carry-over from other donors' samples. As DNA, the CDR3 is TGCGCCAGCAGCCAAGTACAGGGGAGAGGCAATCAGCCCCAGCATTTT. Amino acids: CASSQVQGRGNQPQHF.